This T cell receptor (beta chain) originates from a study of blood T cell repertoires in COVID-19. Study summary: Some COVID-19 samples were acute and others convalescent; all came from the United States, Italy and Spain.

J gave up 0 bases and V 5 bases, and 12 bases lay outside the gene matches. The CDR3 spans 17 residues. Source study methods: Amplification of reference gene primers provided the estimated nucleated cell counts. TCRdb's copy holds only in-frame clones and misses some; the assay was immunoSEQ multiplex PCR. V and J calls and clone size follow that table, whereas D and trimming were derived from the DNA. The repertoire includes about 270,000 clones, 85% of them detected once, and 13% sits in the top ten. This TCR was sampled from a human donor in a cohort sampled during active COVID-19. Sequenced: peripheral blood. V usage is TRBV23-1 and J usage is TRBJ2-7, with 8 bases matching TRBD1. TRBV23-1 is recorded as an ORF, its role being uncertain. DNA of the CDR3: TGCGCCAGCAGTTACCGGGACAGGCGATCCCTCTCCTACGAGCAGTACTTC. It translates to CASSYRDRRSLSYEQYF.